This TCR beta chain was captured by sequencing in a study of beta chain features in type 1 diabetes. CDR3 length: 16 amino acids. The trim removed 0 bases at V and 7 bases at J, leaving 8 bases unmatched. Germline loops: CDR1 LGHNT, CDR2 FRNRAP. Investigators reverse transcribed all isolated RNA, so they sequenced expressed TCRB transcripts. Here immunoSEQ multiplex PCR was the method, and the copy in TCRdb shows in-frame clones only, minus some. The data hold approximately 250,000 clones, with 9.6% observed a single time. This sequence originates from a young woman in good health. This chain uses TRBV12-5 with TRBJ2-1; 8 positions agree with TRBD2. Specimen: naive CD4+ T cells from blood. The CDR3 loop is CASGLVSGGLQNEQFF. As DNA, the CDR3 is TGTGCTAGTGGTTTGGTTTCGGGGGGGCTTCAAAATGAGCAGTTCTTC.